These 6 T cell receptor beta chains were sequenced from one sample in a study of T cells expressing NK-cell markers. TCRdb re-called the 5' RACE reads; one entry per CDR3 protein, DNA not given. Listed are roughly 420,000 distinct CDR3 sequences; about 7.1% falls within the top ten. The specimen was blood T cells: a sorted CD56 or NKG2C T cell subset, CD4+ or CD8+ T cells, or bulk PBMC T cells (not recorded which). These receptors originate from a woman between 18 and 75 years old in good health.

The chain recombines TRBV7-9 with TRBJ2-7; TCRdb names TRBD1, which stays unverified in the absence of DNA. This CDR3 comprises 16 residues. Germline V gene sequence: CDR1 SEHNR, CDR2 FQNEAQ (reference sequence). The CDR3 protein is CASSPVPGQGGYEQYF.

The chain uses TRBV9 and TRBJ2-5; as DNA is missing, the TRBD1 call by TCRdb cannot be tested. CDR1 and CDR2 from the germline V gene are SGDLS and YYNGEE. CDR3 length: 16 residues. The chain's CDR3 is CASSVGGDIYQETQYF.

This sequence joins TRBV20-1 and TRBJ1-5. The CDR3 has 13 amino acids. Germline CDR1 is DFQATT and CDR2 is SNEGSKA (reference sequence). The CDR3 sequence is CSARDVEVQPQHF.

The V and J genes are TRBV18 and TRBJ1-2; with no DNA, the TCRdb D assignment of TRBD1 cannot be verified. Germline values: CDR1 KGHSH, CDR2 LQKENI. The CDR3 totals 14 residues. The CDR3 reads CASSRRGASYGYTF. Based on the CDR3 plus reference TRBV18 and TRBJ1-2, the full variable domain is NAGVMQNPRHLVRRRGQEARLRCSPMKGHSHVYWYRQLPEEGLKFMVYLQKENIIDESGMPKERFSAEFPKEGPSILRIQQVVRGDSAAYFCASSRRGASYGYTFGSGTRLTVV.

This rearrangement joins TRBV11-2 to TRBJ2-5; as DNA is missing, the TRBD2 call by TCRdb cannot be tested. Germline CDR1 is SGHAT and CDR2 is FQNNGV. CDR3 length: 16 residues. CDR3 sequence: CASSAEAGWEQETQYF.

The chain links TRBV29-1 to TRBJ2-5. The CDR3 loop spans 13 amino acids. CDR1 is SQVTM and CDR2 is ANQGSEA in the germline V gene. The CDR3 loop reads CSVENREEMAQYF.